This T cell receptor beta chain was sequenced during a study of blood T cell repertoires in COVID-19. About the study: Collection of acute and convalescent COVID-19 samples took place in the United States, Italy and Spain. PBMCs, B-cell-depleted T cells, or T cells provided the cDNA or gDNA that made up the material.

Authors' data handling: Reference gene primer amplification in the assay estimated nucleated cell counts. The assay was immunoSEQ multiplex PCR, and TCRdb's table has in-frame clones only and misses some. The DNA gave D and trimming, while V, J and clone size come from that table. This table holds 150,000 to 200,000 clones, about 82% found once. Germline V CDR1 and CDR2: LGHNA, YSLEER. The trim removed 6 bases at V and 0 bases at J, leaving 4 bases unmatched. CDR3 length equals 15 residues. The receptor comes from a woman in her twenties or thirties with acute or convalescent COVID-19. The chain recombines TRBV4-3 with TRBJ2-3; 9 nucleotides line up with TRBD2. Sequencing input: peripheral blood. CDR3 in DNA: TGCGCCAGCAGTCGGGCGGGGGGGAGCACAGATACGCAGTATTTT. Encoded protein: CASSRAGGSTDTQYF.